This T cell receptor beta chain was sequenced in a study of cytomegalovirus exposure and HLA in healthy donors. Amplification used 60 Vbeta primers and 13 Jbeta primers. In the authors' methods: Unique TCR beta chains numbered 60 million to 100 million in a later analysis, with around 10 million shared. Repertoires were generated with immunoSEQ multiplex PCR, while TCRdb's copy carries only in-frame clones and drops some. V and J calls and clone size are copied from that table; D and trimming were computed from the DNA. Of around 40,000 clones in the sample, about nine tenths are singletons; the top ten hold more than 7.5%. Points from the study as a whole: The productive fraction for most TCR beta V segments was about 87% or about 30% in an earlier analysis. Some TCR beta chains (164 of them) were listed as cytomegalovirus-associated.

A remark on this clone: Its antigen remains unidentified.

Per the germline V gene, CDR1 is SNHLY and CDR2 is FYNNEI. This CDR3 comprises 13 residues. V was pared by 6 bases and J by 8 bases, with 7 bases of the junction left unmatched. Sequenced input: PBMCs. The chain recombines TRBV2 with TRBJ1-2; 9 positions agree with TRBD1. The clonotype comes from a middle-aged woman in good health and CMV-seropositive. CDR3 nucleotide sequence: TGTGCCAGCAGCTGGACAGGGGCGGAAGGCTACACCTTC. This sequence encodes CASSWTGAEGYTF. Filled out from reference TRBV2 and TRBJ1-2, the complete variable domain reads EPEVTQTPSHQVTQMGQEVILRCVPISNHLYFYWYRQILGQKVEFLVSFYNNEISEKSEIFDDQFSVERPDGSNFTLKIRSTKLEDSAMYFCASSWTGAEGYTFGSGTRLTVV.